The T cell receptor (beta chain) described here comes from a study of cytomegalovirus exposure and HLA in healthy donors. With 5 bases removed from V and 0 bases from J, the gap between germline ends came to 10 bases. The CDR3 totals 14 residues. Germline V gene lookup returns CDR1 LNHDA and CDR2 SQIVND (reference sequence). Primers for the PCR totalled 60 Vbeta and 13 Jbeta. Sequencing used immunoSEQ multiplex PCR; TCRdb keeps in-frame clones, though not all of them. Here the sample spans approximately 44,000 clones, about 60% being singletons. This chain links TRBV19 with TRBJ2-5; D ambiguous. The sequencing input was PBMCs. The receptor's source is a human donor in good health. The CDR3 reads CASSVRRDQETQYF. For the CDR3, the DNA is TGTGCCAGTAGTGTCCGCCGGGACCAAGAGACCCAGTACTTC.